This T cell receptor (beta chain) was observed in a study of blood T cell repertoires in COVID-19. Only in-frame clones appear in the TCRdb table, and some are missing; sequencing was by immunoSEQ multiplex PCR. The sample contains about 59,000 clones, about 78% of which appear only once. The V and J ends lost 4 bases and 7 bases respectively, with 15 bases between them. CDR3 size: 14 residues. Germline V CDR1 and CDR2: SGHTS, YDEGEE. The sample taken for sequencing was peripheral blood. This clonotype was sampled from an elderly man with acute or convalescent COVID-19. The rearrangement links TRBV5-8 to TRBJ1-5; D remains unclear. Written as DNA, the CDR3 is TGTGCCAGCAGCGTGGCTCCGTTCGGGCAGCCCCAGCATTTT. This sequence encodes CASSVAPFGQPQHF.